These 23 T cell receptor beta chains were all obtained from the same sample, sequenced in a study of OX40 agonist ivuxolimab in advanced cancers. Here immunoSEQ multiplex PCR was the method, and the copy in TCRdb shows in-frame clones only, minus some. The sample includes about 96,000 clones, about nine tenths of them seen just once. The sample in question was CD4+ or CD8+ T cells sorted from blood, obtained in a trial of the OX40 agonist ivuxolimab. The source of these receptors is an adult with an advanced solid tumor such as melanoma, head and neck, liver or kidney cancer.

As DNA, the CDR3 is TGTGCCAGTATTAATACGGGGACAGGGCGAGGCAATGAGCAGTTCTTC. This translates into CASINTGTGRGNEQFF. J is TRBJ2-1 and V is TRBV19; TRBD1 matches at 9 bases. The germline V gene has CDR1 LNHDA and CDR2 SQIVND (reference sequence). The V segment lost 7 bases and the J segment 6 bases; nucleotides outside the gene matches: 13. The CDR3 is 16 residues long.

The chain has TRBV11-3 and TRBJ2-3, with TRBD2 matching over 8 bases. Germline CDR1 reads SGHNT; CDR2 reads YENEEA. The CDR3 length is 15 residues. V trimming: 5 bases; J trimming: 3 bases; junction bases outside the gene matches: 7. The CDR3 DNA reads TGTGCCAGCAGCACCCGGGAGGGTGGGACAGATACGCAGTATTTT. It translates to CASSTREGGTDTQYF.

This chain links TRBV5-1 with TRBJ2-2; 7 bases are shared with TRBD2. With 4 bases clipped from V and 0 bases from J, the junction kept 3 bases outside the gene matches. Germline-derived CDR1 and CDR2 are SGHRS and YFSETQ. This CDR3 is 15 amino acids long. CDR3 protein: CASSILATNTGELFF. The DNA for the CDR3 is TGCGCCAGCAGCATACTAGCGACGAACACCGGGGAGCTGTTTTTT.

The chain combines TRBV7-3 with TRBJ2-6; D remains ambiguous. Germline CDR1 and CDR2: SGHTA and FQGTGA. CDR3 length: 14 residues. V was cut by 1 base and J by 4 bases, with 5 bases left in between. DNA for the CDR3: TGTGCCAGCAGCTTAAATGTCGGGGCCAACGTCCTGACTTTC. Protein product: CASSLNVGANVLTF.

J is TRBJ2-7 and V is TRBV19; 7 bases are shared with TRBD1. The CDR3 runs 16 residues. V gave up 9 bases and J gave up 2 bases; unmatched junction bases: 16. Per the germline V gene, CDR1 is LNHDA and CDR2 is SQIVND (reference sequence). CDR3 amino acids: CASSPPTGTAPYEQYF. For the CDR3, the DNA is TGTGCCAGCTCGCCCCCGACCGGGACAGCGCCCTACGAGCAGTACTTC.

This clone was counted only a few times. The chain recombines TRBV7-9 with TRBJ1-1; D is unclear. CDR1 is SEHNR, CDR2 FQNEAQ, per germline (reference sequence). The CDR3 spans 14 residues. The germline V and J ends were trimmed by 5 bases and 2 bases, with 12 bases remaining between them. This chain's CDR3 is CASSRMDGNTEAFF. CDR3 sequence (DNA): TGTGCCAGCAGCCGGATGGACGGAAACACTGAAGCTTTCTTT.

The chain employs TRBV4-2 and TRBJ2-3; 9 bases are a match to TRBD2. The germline V gene encodes CDR1 LGHNA and CDR2 YNFKEQ. The CDR3 has 18 amino acids. V dropped 0 bases and J dropped 0; count of bases not matched to a gene: 7. The CDR3 coding sequence is TGTGCCAGCAGCCAAGACTGGCGCGGGAGGGCTAGCACAGATACGCAGTATTTT. This gives the protein CASSQDWRGRASTDTQYF.

This rearrangement joins TRBV25-1 to TRBJ1-2, with D maybe TRBD1 (6 bases). V gave up 3 bases and J gave up 7 bases, with 15 bases separating them. The CDR3 runs to 14 residues. Germline V lookup: CDR1 MGHDK, CDR2 SYGVNS. The CDR3 loop is CASSDPQGRGGYTF. CDR3 bases: TGTGCCAGCAGTGACCCACAGGGAAGGGGTGGCTACACCTTC.

CDR3 DNA: TGTGCCAGCAGCCAAGATCCGGTGAGCTCCTATAATTCACCCCTCCACTTT. Translation: CASSQDPVSSYNSPLHF. V usage is TRBV4-2 and J usage is TRBJ1-6; D is unresolved. Trimming cost V 0 bases and J 0 bases, with 9 bases left between them. Germline assignment: CDR1 LGHNA and CDR2 YNFKEQ. The CDR3 runs to 17 residues.

This clone has just one count. The chain uses TRBV7-6 and TRBJ2-7; 11 bases align to TRBD2. The CDR3 contains 16 residues. V lost 1 base to trimming and J lost 0 bases; unmatched junction nucleotides: 2. Per germline, CDR1 SGHVS and CDR2 FNYEAQ. The DNA for the CDR3 is TGTGCCAGCAGCTTAGTAGCGGGAGGGAGCTCCTACGAGCAGTACTTC. Translation gives CASSLVAGGSSYEQYF.

This clone was seen a few times. J is TRBJ2-7 and V is TRBV28; D ambiguous. The CDR3 covers 13 residues. Trimming left V 3 bases short and J 1 base short, with 7 bases between. Germline CDR1 and CDR2: MDHEN and SYDVKM. The CDR3 DNA sequence: TGTGCCAGCAGTTTTAGGATTTCCTACGAGCAGTACTTC. Its protein is CASSFRISYEQYF.

The V gene is TRBV18, the J gene TRBJ1-1, with no clear D. The germline V gene encodes CDR1 KGHSH and CDR2 LQKENI. Between the trimmed V and J ends, which lost 2 bases and 5 bases, there was a span of 9 bases. The CDR3 length is 13 residues. The CDR3 coding sequence is TGTGCCAGCTCACCAAGCGGTGGTACTGAAGCTTTCTTT. As protein: CASSPSGGTEAFF.

The chain is built from TRBV7-3 and TRBJ2-5; maybe TRBD1 (5 bases). The ends were cut back, 5 bases at V and 1 base at J, with 14 bases in the middle. Germline V gene lookup returns CDR1 SGHTA and CDR2 FQGTGA. CDR3 size: 15 residues. The CDR3: CASSRSSDIQETQYF. DNA of the CDR3: TGTGCCAGCAGCCGCTCTTCGGACATCCAAGAGACCCAGTACTTC.

V and J are TRBV2 and TRBJ2-7, with 11 bases matching TRBD2. The CDR3 runs to 15 residues. Germline V gene data show CDR1 as SNHLY and CDR2 as FYNNEI. V was clipped by 7 bases and J by 0 bases; unmatched bases: 5. The CDR3 DNA is TGTGCCAGCAACCCGGGACTAGCGGCCTCCTACGAGCAGTACTTC. Amino acids: CASNPGLAASYEQYF. The full variable domain, rest sourced from reference TRBV2 and TRBJ2-7, is EPEVTQTPSHQVTQMGQEVILRCVPISNHLYFYWYRQILGQKVEFLVSFYNNEISEKSEIFDDQFSVERPDGSNFTLKIRSTKLEDSAMYFCASNPGLAASYEQYFGPGTRLTVT.

The V gene is TRBV7-2, the J gene TRBJ1-5, with a possible D match to TRBD1 (5 bases). With 1 base removed from V and 7 bases from J, the gap between germline ends came to 14 bases. The germline V gene encodes CDR1 SGHTA and CDR2 FQGNSA. This CDR3 is 15 amino acids long. CDR3 amino acids: CASSLVAAGQQPQHF. DNA of the CDR3: TGTGCCAGCAGCTTAGTTGCGGCAGGGCAGCAGCCCCAGCATTTT. The whole variable domain, remainder taken from reference TRBV7-2 and TRBJ1-5, is GAGVSQSPSNKVTEKGKDVELRCDPISGHTALYWYRQSLGQGLEFLIYFQGNSAPDKSGLPSDRFSAERTGGSVSTLTIQRTQQEDSAVYLCASSLVAAGQQPQHFGDGTRLSIL.

V is TRBV11-3 and J is TRBJ1-1; no clear D gene. The CDR3 consists of 11 residues. The V end was cut by 3 bases, the J end by 8 bases, with 7 bases between. Germline CDR1 reads SGHNT; CDR2 reads YENEEA. For the CDR3, the DNA is TGTGCCAGCAGCTTTTATGGGGAAGCTTTCTTT. It translates to CASSFYGEAFF.

The chain joins TRBV11-3 to TRBJ2-6; 9 bases are a match to TRBD1. The CDR3 is 17 residues long. V shed 5 bases and J 4 bases; nucleotides not matched to a gene: 9. CDR1 is SGHNT, CDR2 YENEEA, per germline. The CDR3 nucleotides are TGTGCCAGCAGCACCTGGACAGGGGCGGAAGGGGCCAACGTCCTGACTTTC. Its translation is CASSTWTGAEGANVLTF.

This clone appeared a few times. This chain links TRBV6-1 with TRBJ2-7, with D unclear. V was pared by 1 base and J by 0 bases, with 4 bases between. CDR3 length: 13 residues. Germline CDR1 and CDR2: MNHNS and SASEGT. The CDR3: CASSEGSSYEQYF. CDR3 DNA: TGTGCCAGCAGTGAAGGTAGCTCCTACGAGCAGTACTTC.

This chain joins TRBV6-1 and TRBJ1-2; maybe TRBD1 (5 bases). V was clipped by 6 bases and J by 1 base, with 12 bases between them. This CDR3 is built from 14 residues. Germline V lookup: CDR1 MNHNS, CDR2 SASEGT. The CDR3, as DNA: TGTGCCAGCAGGGCCCCGGGGGGTAACTATGGCTACACCTTC. This gives the protein CASRAPGGNYGYTF.

V and J are TRBV5-5 and TRBJ1-2; D uncertain. Germline CDR1 SGHKS, CDR2 YYEKEE (reference sequence). Trimming stripped 0 bases from V and 4 bases from J, with 16 bases between. The CDR3 covers 16 residues. The CDR3 reads CASSLGGRSDIYGYTF. The CDR3, as DNA: TGTGCCAGCAGCTTGGGGGGTCGATCAGACATCTATGGCTACACCTTC. Complete variable domain (other parts from reference TRBV5-5 and TRBJ1-2): DAGVTQSPTHLIKTRGQQVTLRCSPISGHKSVSWYQQVLGQGPQFIFQYYEKEERGRGNFPDRFSARQFPNYSSELNVNALLLGDSALYLCASSLGGRSDIYGYTFGSGTRLTVV.

The gene calls are TRBV18 and TRBJ2-2; no clear D gene. CDR3 size: 14 residues. Germline V gives CDR1 KGHSH, CDR2 LQKENI. Between the trimmed V and J ends, which lost 5 bases and 3 bases, there was a span of 10 bases. The CDR3 DNA sequence: TGTGCCAGCTCATTCCAGGAAGACACCGGGGAGCTGTTTTTT. Encoded protein: CASSFQEDTGELFF.

This sequence joins TRBV7-6 and TRBJ2-4; possible D gene TRBD2, 6 bases. Trimming removed 0 bases at V and 6 bases at J, with 12 bases between. CDR1 and CDR2 from the germline V gene are SGHVS and FNYEAQ. This CDR3 comprises 15 residues. CDR3 sequence: CASSLAKDGGNIQYF. CDR3 bases: TGTGCCAGCAGCTTAGCGAAGGACGGGGGAAACATTCAGTACTTC. The full variable domain, completed using reference TRBV7-6 and TRBJ2-4, is GAGVSQSPRYKVTKRGQDVALRCDPISGHVSLYWYRQALGQGPEFLTYFNYEAQQDKSGLPNDRFSAERPEGSISTLTIQRTEQRDSAMYRCASSLAKDGGNIQYFGAGTRLSVL.

This clone has just a few counts. The chain links TRBV7-9 to TRBJ2-7, with 8 bases aligning to TRBD1. Germline V gene data show CDR1 as SEHNR and CDR2 as FQNEAQ (reference sequence). V gave up 5 bases and J gave up 6 bases; unmatched junction bases: 6. The CDR3 is made up of 13 amino acids. The CDR3 spells CASSAMTGAEQYF. In DNA form, the CDR3 reads TGTGCCAGCAGCGCAATGACAGGGGCCGAGCAGTACTTC.